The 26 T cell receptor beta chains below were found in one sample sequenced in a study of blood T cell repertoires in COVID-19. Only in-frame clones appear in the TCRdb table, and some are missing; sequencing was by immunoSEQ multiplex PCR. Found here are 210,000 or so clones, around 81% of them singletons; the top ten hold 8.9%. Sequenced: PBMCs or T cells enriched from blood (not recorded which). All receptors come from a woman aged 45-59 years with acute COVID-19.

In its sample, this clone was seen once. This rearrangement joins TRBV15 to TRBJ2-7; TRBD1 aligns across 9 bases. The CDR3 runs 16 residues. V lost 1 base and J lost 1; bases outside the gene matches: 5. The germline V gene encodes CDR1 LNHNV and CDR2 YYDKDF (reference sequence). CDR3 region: CATSRGRDRVSYEQYF. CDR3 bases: TGTGCCACCAGCAGAGGCCGGGACAGGGTATCCTACGAGCAGTACTTC.

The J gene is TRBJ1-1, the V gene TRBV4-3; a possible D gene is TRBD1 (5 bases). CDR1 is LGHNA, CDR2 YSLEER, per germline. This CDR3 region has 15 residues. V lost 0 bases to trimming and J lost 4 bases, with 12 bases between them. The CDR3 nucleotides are TGCGCCAGCAGCCAAGACGACTCCGACAGCACTGAAGCTTTCTTT. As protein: CASSQDDSDSTEAFF.

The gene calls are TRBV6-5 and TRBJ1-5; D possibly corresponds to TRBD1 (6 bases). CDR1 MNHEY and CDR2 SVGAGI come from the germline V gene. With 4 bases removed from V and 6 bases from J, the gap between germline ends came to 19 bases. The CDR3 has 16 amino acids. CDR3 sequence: CASSSKRSGEGQPQHF. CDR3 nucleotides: TGTGCCAGCAGTTCAAAGCGGTCAGGGGAAGGTCAGCCCCAGCATTTT.

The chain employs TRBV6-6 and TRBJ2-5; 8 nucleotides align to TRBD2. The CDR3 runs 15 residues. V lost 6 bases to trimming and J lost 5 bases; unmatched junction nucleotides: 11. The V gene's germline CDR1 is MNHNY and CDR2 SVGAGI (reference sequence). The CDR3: CASRSPGGAGETQYF. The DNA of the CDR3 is TGTGCCAGCAGATCACCCGGGGGGGCCGGGGAGACCCAGTACTTC.

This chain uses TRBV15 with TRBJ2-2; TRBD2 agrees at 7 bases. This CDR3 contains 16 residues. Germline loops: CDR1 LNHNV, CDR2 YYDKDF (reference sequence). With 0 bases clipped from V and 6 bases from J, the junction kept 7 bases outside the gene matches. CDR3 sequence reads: CATSRDSPGGPGELFF. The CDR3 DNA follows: TGTGCCACCAGCAGAGATTCCCCGGGGGGACCCGGGGAGCTGTTTTTT.

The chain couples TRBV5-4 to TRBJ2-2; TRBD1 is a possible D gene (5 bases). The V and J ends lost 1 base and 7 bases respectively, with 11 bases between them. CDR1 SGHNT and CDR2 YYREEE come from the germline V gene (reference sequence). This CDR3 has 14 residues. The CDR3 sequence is CASSLWAGNGELFF. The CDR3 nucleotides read TGTGCCAGCAGCTTGTGGGCAGGGAACGGGGAGCTGTTTTTT.

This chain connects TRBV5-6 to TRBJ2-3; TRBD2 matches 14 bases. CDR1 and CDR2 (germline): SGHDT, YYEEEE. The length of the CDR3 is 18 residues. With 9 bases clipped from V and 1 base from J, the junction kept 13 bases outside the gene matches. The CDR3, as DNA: TGTGCCACCCACCCGCGGGGACTAGCGGGAGTGGGCACAGATACGCAGTATTTT. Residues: CATHPRGLAGVGTDTQYF.

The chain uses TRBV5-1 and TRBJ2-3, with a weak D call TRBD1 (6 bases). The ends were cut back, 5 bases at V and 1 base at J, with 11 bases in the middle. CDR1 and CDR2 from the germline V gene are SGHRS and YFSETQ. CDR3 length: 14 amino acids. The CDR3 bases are TGCGCCAGCAGAGGACAGCCTGGCACAGATACGCAGTATTTT. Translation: CASRGQPGTDTQYF.

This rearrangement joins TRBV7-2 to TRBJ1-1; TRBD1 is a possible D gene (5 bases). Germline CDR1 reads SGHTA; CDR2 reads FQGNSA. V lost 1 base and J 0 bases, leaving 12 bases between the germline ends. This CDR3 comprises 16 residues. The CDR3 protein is CASSLEGWGLNTEAFF. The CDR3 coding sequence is TGTGCCAGCAGCTTAGAGGGGTGGGGCCTGAACACTGAAGCTTTCTTT.

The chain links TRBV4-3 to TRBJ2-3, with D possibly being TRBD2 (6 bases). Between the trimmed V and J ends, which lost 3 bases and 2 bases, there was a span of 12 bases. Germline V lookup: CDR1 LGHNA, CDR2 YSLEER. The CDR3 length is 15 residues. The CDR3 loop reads CASSHGGDPTDTQYF. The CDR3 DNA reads TGCGCCAGCAGCCACGGCGGGGACCCCACAGATACGCAGTATTTT.

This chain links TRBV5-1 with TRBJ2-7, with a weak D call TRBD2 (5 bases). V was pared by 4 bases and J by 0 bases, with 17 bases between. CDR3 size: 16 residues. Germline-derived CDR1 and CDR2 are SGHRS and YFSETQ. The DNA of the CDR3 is TGCGCCAGCAGCCCGTCCCTAGCCCGGAGCTCCTACGAGCAGTACTTC. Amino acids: CASSPSLARSSYEQYF.

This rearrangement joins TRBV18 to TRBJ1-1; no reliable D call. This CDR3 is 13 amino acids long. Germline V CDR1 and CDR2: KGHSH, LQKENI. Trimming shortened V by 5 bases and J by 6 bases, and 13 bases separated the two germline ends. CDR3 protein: CASSSPRSAEAFF. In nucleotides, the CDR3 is TGTGCCAGCTCATCCCCCCGGAGCGCTGAAGCTTTCTTT. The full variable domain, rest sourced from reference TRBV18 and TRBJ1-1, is NAGVMQNPRHLVRRRGQEARLRCSPMKGHSHVYWYRQLPEEGLKFMVYLQKENIIDESGMPKERFSAEFPKEGPSILRIQQVVRGDSAAYFCASSSPRSAEAFFGQGTRLTVV.

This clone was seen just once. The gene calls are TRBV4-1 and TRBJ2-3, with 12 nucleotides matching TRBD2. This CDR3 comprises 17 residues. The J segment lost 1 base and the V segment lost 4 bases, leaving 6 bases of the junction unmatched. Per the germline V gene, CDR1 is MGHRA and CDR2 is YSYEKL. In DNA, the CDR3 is TGCGCCAGCAGCCCCGGACGACTAGCGGGGGGCACAGATACGCAGTATTTT. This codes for CASSPGRLAGGTDTQYF.

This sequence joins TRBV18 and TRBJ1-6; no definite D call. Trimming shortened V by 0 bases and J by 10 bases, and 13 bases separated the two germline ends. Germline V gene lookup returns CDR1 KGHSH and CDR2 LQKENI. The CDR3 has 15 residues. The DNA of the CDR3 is TGTGCCAGCTCACCACCGCGGGCAGCACGCTCACCCCTCCACTTT. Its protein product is CASSPPRAARSPLHF.

CDR3 nucleotide sequence: TGTGCCTGGAGTGACCTTGCCACACGGTTCTTC. This gives the protein CAWSDLATRFF. V is TRBV30 and J is TRBJ2-1; D is unresolved. V was clipped by 1 base and J by 15 bases, with 13 bases between them. CDR1 and CDR2 (germline): GTSNPN, SVGIG (reference sequence). The CDR3 sequence is 11 residues long.

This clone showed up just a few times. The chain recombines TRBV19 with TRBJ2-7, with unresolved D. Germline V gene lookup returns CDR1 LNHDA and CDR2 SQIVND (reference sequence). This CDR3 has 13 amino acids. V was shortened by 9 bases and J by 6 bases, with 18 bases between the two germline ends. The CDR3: CASQRGVASEQYF. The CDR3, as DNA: TGTGCCAGCCAACGAGGTGTGGCTTCCGAGCAGTACTTC.

The CDR3 nucleotides are TGTGCCAGCAGTTTGGGGGACAGGAAAAACATTCAGTACTTC. The encoded protein is CASSLGDRKNIQYF. The chain has TRBV27 and TRBJ2-4; TRBD1 matches 8 bases. The CDR3 is 14 residues long. Germline V gives CDR1 MNHEY, CDR2 SMNVEV (reference sequence). The J segment lost 4 bases and the V segment lost 3 bases, leaving 2 bases of the junction unmatched.

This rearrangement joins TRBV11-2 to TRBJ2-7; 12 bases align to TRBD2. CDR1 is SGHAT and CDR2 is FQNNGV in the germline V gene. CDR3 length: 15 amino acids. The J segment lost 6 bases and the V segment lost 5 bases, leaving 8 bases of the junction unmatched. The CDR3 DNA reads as TGTGCCAGCAGCGCACGGACTAGCGGGACTTCCGAGCAGTACTTC. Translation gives CASSARTSGTSEQYF.

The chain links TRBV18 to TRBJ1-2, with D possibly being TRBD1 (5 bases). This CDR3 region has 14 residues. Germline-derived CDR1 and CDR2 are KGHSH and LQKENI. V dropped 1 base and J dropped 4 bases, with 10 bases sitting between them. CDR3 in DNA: TGTGCCAGCTCACCACTAACAGGTTTCTATGGCTACACCTTC. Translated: CASSPLTGFYGYTF.

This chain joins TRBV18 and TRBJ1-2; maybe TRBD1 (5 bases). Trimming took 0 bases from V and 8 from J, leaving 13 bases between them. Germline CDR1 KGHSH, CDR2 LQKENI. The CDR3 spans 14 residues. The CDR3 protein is CASSPPGAPGGYTF. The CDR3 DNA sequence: TGTGCCAGCTCACCACCGGGCGCACCAGGGGGCTACACCTTC.

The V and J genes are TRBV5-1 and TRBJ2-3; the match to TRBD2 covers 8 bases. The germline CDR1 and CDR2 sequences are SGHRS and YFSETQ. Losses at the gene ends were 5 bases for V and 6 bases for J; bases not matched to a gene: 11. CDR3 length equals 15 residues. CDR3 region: CASRSHGGAMDTQYF. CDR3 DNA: TGCGCCAGCAGGTCCCACGGGGGGGCCATGGATACGCAGTATTTT.

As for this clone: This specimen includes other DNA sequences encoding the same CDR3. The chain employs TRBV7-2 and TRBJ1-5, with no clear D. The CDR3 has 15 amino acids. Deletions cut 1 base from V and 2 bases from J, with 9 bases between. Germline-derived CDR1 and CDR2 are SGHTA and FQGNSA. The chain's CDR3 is CASSLGFRGNQPQHF. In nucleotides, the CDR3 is TGTGCCAGCAGCTTAGGTTTTCGGGGCAATCAGCCCCAGCATTTT.

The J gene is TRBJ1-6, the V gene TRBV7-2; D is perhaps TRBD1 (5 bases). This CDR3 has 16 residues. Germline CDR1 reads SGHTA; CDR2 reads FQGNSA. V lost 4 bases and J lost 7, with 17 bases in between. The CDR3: CASSSQGAGINSPLHF. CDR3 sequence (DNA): TGTGCCAGCAGCTCTCAGGGAGCGGGGATCAATTCACCCCTCCACTTT.

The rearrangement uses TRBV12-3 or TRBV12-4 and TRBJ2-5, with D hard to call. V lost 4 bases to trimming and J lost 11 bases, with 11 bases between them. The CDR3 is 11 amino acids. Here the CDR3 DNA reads TGTGCCAGCAGTTCGGGTGTTGAGCAGTACTTC. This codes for CASSSGVEQYF.

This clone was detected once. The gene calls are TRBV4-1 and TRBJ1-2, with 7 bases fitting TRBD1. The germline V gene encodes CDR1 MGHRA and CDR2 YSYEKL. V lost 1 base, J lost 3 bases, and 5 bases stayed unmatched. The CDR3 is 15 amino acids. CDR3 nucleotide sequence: TGCGCCAGCAGCCAAGCGGACAGGAATTACTATGGCTACACCTTC. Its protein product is CASSQADRNYYGYTF.

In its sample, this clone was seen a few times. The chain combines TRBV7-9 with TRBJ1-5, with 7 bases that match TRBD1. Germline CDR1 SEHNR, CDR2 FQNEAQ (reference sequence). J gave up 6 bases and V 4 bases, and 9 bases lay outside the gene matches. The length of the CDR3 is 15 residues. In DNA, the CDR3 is TGTGCCAGCAGCTCAGACAGGGTTGACGCTCAGCCCCAGCATTTT. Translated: CASSSDRVDAQPQHF.